The 17 T cell receptor beta chains given below trace back to one sample, sequenced in a study of T cell responses to AZD1222 COVID-19 vaccine. Here immunoSEQ multiplex PCR was the method, and the copy in TCRdb shows in-frame clones only, minus some. There are 74,000 or so clones in the sample; around four fifths occur only once, and 21% lies in the top ten. The material was peripheral blood, obtained on day 0 of AZD1222 vaccination. These receptors came from an adult in good health.

The rearrangement links TRBV11-1 to TRBJ1-2; 9 bases are a match to TRBD1. V trimming: 4 bases; J trimming: 12 bases; junction bases outside the gene matches: 15. The CDR3 totals 15 residues. Germline V lookup: CDR1 SGHAT, CDR2 FQDESV (reference sequence). The CDR3 nucleotides are TGTGCCAGCAGCTCATGGACAGGGGATATCAAGAGGCACACCTTC. The encoded protein is CASSSWTGDIKRHTF.

The J gene is TRBJ2-2, the V gene TRBV3-1 (or the pseudogene TRBV3-2); D is unresolved. The CDR3 loop spans 14 amino acids. Looked up from germline, CDR1 is LGHDT and CDR2 is YNNKEL (reference sequence). Trimming removed 3 bases from V and 5 bases from J, with 10 bases in between. Written as DNA, the CDR3 is TGTGCCAGCAGCCAGGAGCTCCGGACCGGGGAGCTGTTTTTT. It codes for CASSQELRTGELFF.

The sample holds one count of this clone. CDR3 loop: CASSAAGKKLYEQYF. CDR3 bases: TGTGCCAGCAGCGCCGCGGGGAAAAAGCTCTACGAGCAGTACTTC. The chain uses TRBV7-2 and TRBJ2-7; TRBD2 might be the D (6 bases). The CDR3 covers 15 residues. CDR1 is SGHTA and CDR2 is FQGNSA in the germline V gene. Deletions cut 5 bases from V and 3 bases from J, with 17 bases between.

The chain joins TRBV6-4 to TRBJ1-2; D is undetermined. This CDR3 spans 13 amino acids. V gave up 0 bases and J gave up 8 bases, with 10 bases separating them. Germline CDR1 MRHNA, CDR2 SNTAGT. The CDR3 DNA reads TGTGCCAGCAGTGACTCGCCGGCTCGCGGCTACACCTTC. Translated: CASSDSPARGYTF.

The rearrangement joins TRBV5-1 to TRBJ1-5; D uncertain. V was pared by 0 bases and J by 2 bases, with 9 bases between. Per germline, CDR1 SGHRS and CDR2 YFSETQ. This CDR3 spans 15 amino acids. As DNA, the CDR3 is TGCGCCAGCAGCTTGGGGTCAGGCGGCAATCAGCCCCAGCATTTT. Protein sequence: CASSLGSGGNQPQHF.

The J gene is TRBJ1-4, the V gene TRBV4-2; possibly TRBD1 for D (6 bases). CDR1 and CDR2 from the germline V gene are LGHNA and YNFKEQ. V dropped 0 bases and J dropped 4 bases, with 12 bases sitting between them. The CDR3 is 16 residues long. The DNA of the CDR3 is TGTGCCAGCAGCCAAGAGTGGCAGGGGTTTAATGAAAAACTGTTTTTT. Its protein is CASSQEWQGFNEKLFF.

This clone was detected only once. The chain uses TRBV27 and TRBJ1-5; 8 positions match TRBD1. Germline V gives CDR1 MNHEY, CDR2 SMNVEV (reference sequence). The CDR3 consists of 15 residues. V lost 4 bases, J lost 4 bases, and 6 bases stayed unmatched. As DNA, the CDR3 is TGTGCCAGCAGTTCAGGGGGCGTAGGAAATCAGCCCCAGCATTTT. This gives the protein CASSSGGVGNQPQHF.

The J gene is TRBJ2-1, the V gene TRBV20-1; D remains ambiguous. Germline V gene sequence: CDR1 DFQATT, CDR2 SNEGSKA (reference sequence). This CDR3 comprises 12 residues. Trimming removed 3 bases from V and 4 bases from J, with 7 bases in between. The CDR3 is CSASRSYNEQFF. CDR3 sequence (DNA): TGCAGTGCTAGTCGGTCTTACAATGAGCAGTTCTTC.

The chain links TRBV9 to TRBJ2-5; possible D gene TRBD2, 6 bases. The CDR3 spans 13 residues. With 5 bases removed from V and 5 bases from J, the gap between germline ends came to 13 bases. The germline V gene encodes CDR1 SGDLS and CDR2 YYNGEE. CDR3 sequence: CASSRDLSETQYF. In nucleotides, the CDR3 is TGTGCCAGCAGTCGGGACTTATCGGAGACCCAGTACTTC.

This clone appeared a single time. The chain employs TRBV24-1 and TRBJ2-7, with 10 bases identical to TRBD1. The V segment lost 5 bases and the J segment 4 bases; nucleotides outside the gene matches: 1. Per the germline V gene, CDR1 is KGHDR and CDR2 is SFDVKD. The CDR3 is made up of 13 amino acids. The CDR3 spells CATSGTGGYEQYF. CDR3 sequence (DNA): TGTGCCACCAGTGGGACAGGGGGGTACGAGCAGTACTTC.

Of note for this clone: A junction boundary mismatches the germline segment, possibly from a read error. This sequence joins TRBV7-3 and TRBJ2-5, with 8 bases fitting TRBD1. The CDR3 is 15 residues long. Germline V lookup: CDR1 SGHTA, CDR2 FQGTGA. The CDR3 spells CASGLRPTGAETQYF. The CDR3 bases are TGTGCCAGCGGCTTACGCCCGACAGGGGCAGAGACCCAGTACTTC.

This chain joins TRBV6-2 or TRBV6-3 and TRBJ2-2; TRBD1 is a possible D gene (5 bases). In germline, CDR1 is MNHEY, CDR2 SVGEGT. This CDR3 contains 14 residues. Trimming took off 5 bases at V and 4 bases at J, with 11 bases between the two ends. The CDR3: CASSHGRATGELFF. CDR3 in DNA: TGTGCCAGCAGTCACGGCAGGGCCACCGGGGAGCTGTTTTTT.

The chain links TRBV27 to TRBJ2-7, with 9 bases lining up with TRBD2. The CDR3 spans 15 residues. V was clipped by 3 bases and J by 7 bases; unmatched bases: 10. Per germline, CDR1 MNHEY and CDR2 SMNVEV (reference sequence). The CDR3 spells CASSLGIAGVEEQYF. The DNA for the CDR3 is TGTGCCAGCAGTTTGGGAATAGCGGGAGTAGAGGAGCAGTACTTC.

The chain uses TRBV5-4 and TRBJ2-1; D is undetermined. This CDR3 is 13 amino acids long. Germline CDR1 and CDR2: SGHNT and YYREEE (reference sequence). The V end was cut by 1 base, the J end by 3 bases, with 5 bases between. CDR3 protein: CASSLWLYNEQFF. The DNA for the CDR3 is TGTGCCAGCAGCTTGTGGCTCTACAATGAGCAGTTCTTC.

This clone was counted between two and nine times. The rearrangement links TRBV28 to TRBJ1-2; 9 nucleotides align to TRBD1. Unmatched junction bases numbered 20, after V lost 1 base and J lost 2 bases. Germline assignment: CDR1 MDHEN and CDR2 SYDVKM. The CDR3 extends over 21 amino acids. The CDR3 DNA is TGTGCCAGCAGTTTATTATACGTTCGGGGACAGGGACTAAATGAAAACTATGGCTACACCTTC. Protein: CASSLLYVRGQGLNENYGYTF.

This chain links TRBV11-2 with TRBJ2-1; no reliable D call. The CDR3 loop spans 13 amino acids. Germline assignment: CDR1 SGHAT and CDR2 FQNNGV. Between the trimmed V and J ends, which lost 7 bases and 4 bases, there was a span of 11 bases. CDR3 residues: CASKRWRYNEQFF. CDR3 DNA: TGTGCCAGCAAAAGATGGCGGTACAATGAGCAGTTCTTC.

The V call is TRBV4-3, the J call TRBJ1-2, with D possibly TRBD1 on 6 matching bases. Germline values: CDR1 LGHNA, CDR2 YSLEER. The CDR3 has 18 amino acids. The V and J ends lost 0 bases and 4 bases respectively, with 21 bases between them. The DNA of the CDR3 is TGCGCCAGCAGCCAAGAAGTCTATTTAGACGGGGGCCCCTATGGCTACACCTTC. Translating gives CASSQEVYLDGGPYGYTF.